This T cell receptor beta chain stems from a study of chemoradiotherapy in HPV16-positive cancers. The CDR3 contains 15 residues. V lost 0 bases to trimming and J lost 4 bases, with 10 bases between them. Per germline, CDR1 SGHRS and CDR2 YFSETQ. Assay used: immunoSEQ multiplex PCR; TCRdb lists only in-frame clones, some missing. Among 10,000 to 15,000 clones listed, about 72% were seen once. The sequence was obtained from a human donor with HPV-associated anogenital cancer. This material was collected from a patient who underwent chemoradiotherapy. The chain is built from TRBV5-1 and TRBJ1-4; D is perhaps TRBD1 (6 bases). CDR3 nucleotides: TGCGCCAGCAGCTTGGTCGGGGGGCTTAATGAAAAACTGTTTTTT. It encodes CASSLVGGLNEKLFF.